Each of the 24 T cell receptor beta chains below was sequenced from the same sample in a study of T cells in Graves' hyperthyroidism and ophthalmopathy. RNA transcripts yielded amplified TCR beta CDR3 regions. Carried out on the TCR CDR3, a first-round RT-PCR used the HTBI primer set. TCRdb used MiXCR to reprocess the multiplex PCR reads, holding one entry per CDR3 protein. The sample lists around 600,000 distinct CDR3 sequences, nearly 45% occurring once. Sequences were obtained from peripheral blood or thyroid tissue (not recorded which). These receptors all come from an adult man with Graves' disease, either hyperthyroidism or ophthalmopathy (not recorded which).

V usage is TRBV20-1 and J usage is TRBJ2-5; possible D gene TRBD2, 6 bases. This CDR3 has 15 residues. Trimming took off 5 bases at V and 7 bases at J, with 23 bases between the two ends. Germline V CDR1 and CDR2: DFQATT, SNEGSKA (reference sequence). CDR3: CSAPEGRDSHRTQYF. CDR3 nucleotide sequence: TGCAGTGCTCCAGAGGGCCGGGACTCCCACCGGACCCAGTACTTC.

The chain joins TRBV6-6 to TRBJ2-5; 8 bases are shared with TRBD1. Matching the DNA end better, TRBJ2-7 makes the J call doubtful. There are 14 residues in the CDR3. In germline, CDR1 is MNHNY, CDR2 SVGAGI (reference sequence). This CDR3 is CASSAGTGAGEQYF. The CDR3 DNA is TGTGCCAGCAGCGCGGGGACAGGAGCGGGCGAGCAGTACTTC.

In this sample, this clonotype turned up a few times. The chain employs TRBV12-3 or TRBV12-4 and TRBJ1-5; tentatively, D is TRBD1 (5 bases). This CDR3 is built from 15 residues. Trimming removed 4 bases at V and 2 bases at J, with 12 bases between. The CDR3: CASSSGGEGNQPQHF. The CDR3 nucleotides are TGTGCCAGCAGTTCTGGGGGGGAGGGCAATCAGCCCCAGCATTTT.

The chain combines TRBV7-2 with TRBJ2-2; no clear D. CDR3 size: 16 residues. CDR1 and CDR2 (germline): SGHTA, FQGNSA. V shed 5 bases and J shed 1 base, with 14 bases lying between them. CDR3 amino acids: CASSHRPELNTGELFF. The CDR3 bases are TGTGCCAGCAGCCATAGGCCGGAGTTGAACACCGGGGAGCTGTTTTTT.

J is TRBJ1-1 and V is TRBV2; TRBD1 might be the D (5 bases). In germline, CDR1 is SNHLY, CDR2 FYNNEI. This CDR3 comprises 15 residues. Trimming left V 7 bases short and J 2 bases short, with 17 bases between. The CDR3 is CASTRLGHPNTEAFF. The CDR3 nucleotides read TGTGCCAGCACTCGATTGGGGCACCCAAACACTGAAGCTTTCTTT.

The J gene is TRBJ2-7, the V gene TRBV25-1; D is tentatively TRBD1 or TRBD2 (6 bases each). Germline V gene sequence: CDR1 MGHDK, CDR2 SYGVNS. The CDR3 length is 14 residues. Trimming stripped 6 bases from V and 5 bases from J, with 17 bases between. The CDR3 DNA follows: TGTGCCAGCAGCCAAGGACGGGGGCCCGACGAGCAGTACTTC. Amino acid sequence: CASSQGRGPDEQYF.

This clonotype was counted between two and nine times. This rearrangement joins TRBV12-3 or TRBV12-4 to TRBJ1-4; D is possibly TRBD1 (5 bases). The CDR3 length is 16 residues. V shed 3 bases and J shed 3 bases, with 14 bases lying between them. Here the CDR3 DNA reads TGTGCCAGCAGTTTCAGGGTAACGGCAGCTAATGAAAAACTGTTTTTT. It yields the protein CASSFRVTAANEKLFF.

This sequence joins TRBV20-1 and TRBJ2-7; possible D gene TRBD2, 5 bases. This CDR3 is built from 14 residues. The germline V gene has CDR1 DFQATT and CDR2 SNEGSKA (reference sequence). V lost 6 bases and J lost 1, with 16 bases in between. DNA of the CDR3: TGCAGTGCAGAGGGCGGAGTGGGATCCTACGAGCAGTACTTC. Amino acid sequence: CSAEGGVGSYEQYF.

The V and J genes are TRBV24-1 and TRBJ2-5; TRBD2 agrees at 7 bases. The DNA end is more similar to TRBJ2-4, so the J call may be wrong. This CDR3 contains 13 residues. CDR1 KGHDR and CDR2 SFDVKD come from the germline V gene. The CDR3 is CATSLDAGDIQYF. In DNA, the CDR3 is TGTGCCACCAGTTTGGACGCGGGGGACATTCAGTACTTC.

The CDR3 sequence is CASGNYEQYF. The CDR3 DNA reads as TGTGCCAGTGGGAACTACGAGCAGTACTTC. The chain has TRBV3-1 and TRBJ2-7; no clear D gene. Germline CDR1 and CDR2: LGHDT and YNNKEL (reference sequence). Deletions cut 9 bases from V and 3 bases from J, with 6 bases between. The CDR3 loop spans 10 amino acids.

For this clonotype: One end of the junction does not line up with germline, which may come from a read error. This sequence joins TRBV7-9 and TRBJ2-7, with 11 bases that match TRBD1. The length of the CDR3 is 18 residues. Germline V gene lookup returns CDR1 SEHNR and CDR2 FQNEAQ (reference sequence). The CDR3 spells CASSQDPAAGQGEYEQYF. The CDR3 DNA reads TGCGCCAGCAGCCAAGATCCCGCCGCGGGACAGGGGGAATACGAGCAGTACTTC.

The chain carries TRBV7-2 and TRBJ2-5; no firm D call. Looked up from germline, CDR1 is SGHTA and CDR2 is FQGNSA. The CDR3 has 13 residues. The V gene lost 2 bases and the J gene lost 9 bases, with 13 bases spanning the gap. CDR3 sequence (DNA): TGTGCCAGCAGCTTAACCAGCTGGCAGCCCCAGTACTTC. It is translated as CASSLTSWQPQYF.

A few counts support this clonotype. V gene TRBV7-8 combines with J gene TRBJ1-4; D is possibly TRBD1 (6 bases). Germline lookup yields CDR1 SGHVS and CDR2 FQNEAQ. V lost 5 bases and J lost 8, with 15 bases in between. The length of the CDR3 is 14 residues. The CDR3 DNA is TGTGCCAGCAGCCAAGAGGGGGGGGAAGAAAAACTGTTTTTT. Translating it yields CASSQEGGEEKLFF.

This clonotype was counted a single time. The junction shows a germline mismatch at one end, possibly a read error. V and J are TRBV6-5 and TRBJ1-6, with D uncertain. The CDR3 is 15 amino acids. Germline V gives CDR1 MNHEY, CDR2 SVGAGI. The DNA of the CDR3 is TGTGCCATCAGTTACTCGCCGGGCAATGGTTCACCCCTCCACTTT. As protein: CAISYSPGNGSPLHF.

This clonotype was picked up a small number of times. One end of the junction fails to match germline, which may point to a read error. The rearrangement links TRBV5-1 to TRBJ1-5; perhaps TRBD1 as D (5 bases). Germline V gene lookup returns CDR1 SGHRS and CDR2 YFSETQ. The length of the CDR3 is 15 residues. The CDR3 sequence is CASSLSGTADQPQHF. The CDR3 DNA reads as TGTGCCAGCAGCTTGTCCGGGACTGCAGATCAGCCCCAGCATTTT.

V and J are TRBV7-9 and TRBJ2-5, with D perhaps given as TRBD1 or TRBD2 (5 bases each). Germline V lookup: CDR1 SEHNR, CDR2 FQNEAQ (reference sequence). The CDR3 consists of 16 residues. V lost 6 bases to trimming and J lost 4 bases, with 21 bases between them. As DNA, the CDR3 is TGTGCCAGCAGTTTAAGAGGGGTACGTCGGGGAGAGACCCAGTACTTC. Translated: CASSLRGVRRGETQYF. The whole variable domain, remainder taken from reference TRBV7-9 and TRBJ2-5, is DTGVSQNPRHKITKRGQNVTFRCDPISEHNRLYWYRQTLGQGPEFLTYFQNEAQLEKSRLLSDRFSAERPKGSFSTLEIQRTEQGDSAMYLCASSLRGVRRGETQYFGPGTRLLVL.

This clonotype was seen more than once but under ten times. The genes are TRBV7-8 and TRBJ1-6; 7 positions agree with TRBD1. CDR1 and CDR2 (germline): SGHVS, FQNEAQ. This CDR3 is 15 amino acids long. V gave up 5 bases and J gave up 7 bases; unmatched junction bases: 8. CDR3 DNA sequence: TGTGCCAGCAGCACCTGGGACAGAAACAATTCACCCCTCCACTTT. This gives the protein CASSTWDRNNSPLHF.

Comments on this clonotype: This sequence may be a read error, since a much larger clone differs from it by one base. The rearrangement links TRBV15 to TRBJ2-7; D is uncertain. The CDR3 extends over 14 amino acids. Germline V gives CDR1 LNHNV, CDR2 YYDKDF (reference sequence). Trimming left V 5 bases short and J 3 bases short, with 14 bases between. CDR3 DNA: TGTGCCACCAGCTTTAACAAGGGTTTCTACGAGCAGTACTTC. The encoded protein is CATSFNKGFYEQYF.

In this sample, this clonotype turned up a few times. This chain joins TRBV12-3 or TRBV12-4 and TRBJ1-2; TRBD1 is a possible D gene (6 bases). The CDR3 is 15 amino acids. The V and J ends lost 3 bases and 4 bases respectively, with 15 bases between them. The CDR3 loop is CASSLTGGAGYGYTF. CDR3 coding DNA: TGTGCCAGCAGTTTGACTGGGGGCGCGGGCTATGGCTACACCTTC.

This clonotype was recorded a few times. The rearrangement uses TRBV7-9 and TRBJ2-7, with 8 bases matching TRBD1. Germline loops: CDR1 SEHNR, CDR2 FQNEAQ (reference sequence). CDR3 length equals 14 residues. V shed 6 bases, J shed 4 bases, and the junction held 8 bases outside the gene matches. The CDR3 region is CASSTDRERYEQYF. The CDR3 nucleotides are TGTGCCAGCAGTACGGACAGGGAGCGGTACGAGCAGTACTTC.

This clonotype occurred many times. This CDR3 is CASSFSLGQRNTEAFF. CDR3 in DNA: TGTGCCAGCAGCTTTAGCTTGGGACAACGGAACACTGAAGCTTTCTTT. V and J are TRBV7-8 and TRBJ1-1; D is possibly TRBD1 (6 bases). Germline V gives CDR1 SGHVS, CDR2 FQNEAQ. This CDR3 has 16 residues. Trimming shortened V by 3 bases and J by 1 base, and 15 bases separated the two germline ends.

This clonotype occurred many times. The chain combines TRBV20-1 with TRBJ2-7, with D perhaps matching TRBD2 (5 bases). The V gene's germline CDR1 is DFQATT and CDR2 SNEGSKA (reference sequence). CDR3 size: 14 residues. V lost 0 bases and J 3 bases, leaving 12 bases between the germline ends. CDR3 loop: CSARDLAQLYEQYF. The CDR3 DNA is TGCAGTGCTAGAGACCTAGCTCAGCTCTACGAGCAGTACTTC.

V gene TRBV25-1 combines with J gene TRBJ2-2; possibly TRBD1 for D (6 bases). CDR1 is MGHDK and CDR2 is SYGVNS in the germline V gene. The CDR3 spans 13 residues. The CDR3 region has the DNA TGTGCTACAGGGCCCCGGGACACCGGGGAGCTGTTTTTT. Encoded protein: CATGPRDTGELFF. Full variable domain (missing parts from reference TRBV25-1 and TRBJ2-2): EADIYQTPRYLVIGTGKKITLECSQTMGHDKMYWYQQDPGMELHLIHYSYGVNSTEKGDLSSESTVSRIRTEHFPLTLESARPSHTSQYLCATGPRDTGELFFGEGSRLTVL.

The chain couples TRBV20-1 to TRBJ1-5; D uncertain. The V gene lost 1 base and the J gene lost 5 bases, with 6 bases spanning the gap. The CDR3 totals 12 residues. Germline CDR1 reads DFQATT; CDR2 reads SNEGSKA (reference sequence). CDR3 DNA sequence: TGCAGTGCTAGAGTCAAGTATCAGCCCCAGCATTTT. Its protein product is CSARVKYQPQHF.